The next 9 T cell receptor beta chains were all read from a single sample in a study of OX40 agonist ivuxolimab in advanced cancers. TCRdb's copy holds only in-frame clones and misses some; the assay was immunoSEQ multiplex PCR. This sample has about 97,000 clones, with 86% found just once. The sequencing here drew on CD4+ or CD8+ T cells sorted from blood, taken in a trial of the OX40 agonist ivuxolimab. The receptors shown here come from an adult with an advanced solid tumor such as melanoma, head and neck, liver or kidney cancer.

The rearrangement uses TRBV7-3 and TRBJ2-1; D remains ambiguous. Trimming removed 3 bases at V and 0 bases at J, with 6 bases between. The CDR3 is 14 residues long. Germline loops: CDR1 SGHTA, CDR2 FQGTGA. The DNA of the CDR3 is TGTGCCAGCAGCTTCTCAAGCTCCTACAATGAGCAGTTCTTC. Its protein is CASSFSSSYNEQFF.

The chain recombines TRBV18 with TRBJ2-1, with D hard to call. Trimming cost V 3 bases and J 5 bases, with 8 bases left between them. Germline values: CDR1 KGHSH, CDR2 LQKENI. The CDR3 is made up of 13 amino acids. The CDR3 DNA reads as TGTGCCAGCTCACCTTCTAGGGACAATGAGCAGTTCTTC. The encoded protein is CASSPSRDNEQFF.

The chain is built from TRBV18 and TRBJ2-1; 7 nucleotides align to TRBD2. CDR3 size: 16 residues. The ends lost 6 bases at V and 0 bases at J; junction bases unmatched: 8. Germline values: CDR1 KGHSH, CDR2 LQKENI. CDR3 nucleotide sequence: TGTGCCAGCTCCTCCTCAGCGGGGAGCTCCTACAATGAGCAGTTCTTC. This codes for CASSSSAGSSYNEQFF.

This CDR3 is CASRRQGLDTEAFF. The CDR3 DNA reads TGTGCCAGCAGAAGACAGGGCCTGGACACTGAAGCTTTCTTT. This chain connects TRBV6-1 to TRBJ1-1; TRBD1 aligns across 7 bases. The CDR3 sequence is 14 residues long. CDR1 and CDR2 from the germline V gene are MNHNS and SASEGT. The ends lost 6 bases at V and 3 bases at J; junction bases unmatched: 7.

V is TRBV7-9 and J is TRBJ1-1; D perhaps matches TRBD1 (5 bases). CDR1 SEHNR and CDR2 FQNEAQ come from the germline V gene (reference sequence). The CDR3 totals 14 residues. Deletions cut 3 bases from V and 8 bases from J, with 16 bases between. CDR3 sequence reads: CASSFPSGVSEAFF. CDR3 bases: TGTGCCAGCAGCTTTCCATCGGGGGTTTCAGAAGCTTTCTTT.

The table lists this clone with a count of one. This sequence joins TRBV27 and TRBJ1-1, with D perhaps matching TRBD1 (6 bases). With 3 bases removed from V and 7 bases from J, the gap between germline ends came to 12 bases. Germline-derived CDR1 and CDR2 are MNHEY and SMNVEV (reference sequence). The CDR3 is made up of 13 amino acids. CDR3 in amino acids: CASSLSTGLEAFF. CDR3 nucleotides: TGTGCCAGCAGTTTGTCGACAGGACTTGAAGCTTTCTTT.

Concerning this clone itself: The junction differs from germline at one of its ends, possibly a read error. The chain recombines TRBV7-2 with TRBJ1-1, with D possibly TRBD1 on 6 matching bases. Germline CDR1 reads SGHTA; CDR2 reads FQGNSA. The CDR3 runs 11 residues. The CDR3 region is CASRLDREAFF. The CDR3 region has the DNA TGTGCCAGCAGATTAGACAGGGAAGCTTTCTTT.

This CDR3 reads CASSRTGLGNNEQFF. The CDR3 region has the DNA TGTGCCAGCAGCCGCACGGGATTAGGGAACAATGAGCAGTTCTTC. The chain combines TRBV5-4 with TRBJ2-1; D is perhaps TRBD2 (5 bases). V was cut by 4 bases and J by 5 bases, with 16 bases left in between. Per the germline V gene, CDR1 is SGHNT and CDR2 is YYREEE (reference sequence). This CDR3 spans 15 amino acids.

V usage is TRBV30 and J usage is TRBJ2-1, with 14 bases fitting TRBD2. CDR1 is GTSNPN and CDR2 is SVGIG in the germline V gene (reference sequence). The junction had 8 bases not matched to a gene; V was cut back by 8 bases and J by 8 bases. The CDR3 is 14 amino acids. The chain's CDR3 is CAGRLAGGRDEQFF. The CDR3 DNA reads TGTGCCGGCAGACTAGCGGGGGGGCGGGATGAGCAGTTCTTC.